Below, 27 T cell receptor beta chains from the same sample are listed, as sequenced in a study of T cells in Graves' hyperthyroidism and ophthalmopathy. It was RNA transcripts that yielded the amplified TCR beta CDR3 regions. Carried out on the TCR CDR3, a first-round RT-PCR used the HTBI primer set. TCRdb reprocessed the multiplex PCR reads via MiXCR and lists one record per CDR3 protein. The profile covers a few hundred thousand distinct CDR3 sequences, with about 16% appearing a single time and approximately 32% taken by the ten largest. Sequencing was performed on blood. The receptors were gathered from a woman aged 30 to 39 with Graves' hyperthyroidism.

This chain links TRBV7-6 with TRBJ2-1; tentative D call: TRBD2 (6 bases). CDR1 and CDR2 (germline): SGHVS, FNYEAQ. Between the trimmed V and J ends, which lost 7 bases and 12 bases, there was a span of 19 bases. The CDR3 is made up of 13 amino acids. In DNA, the CDR3 is TGTGCCAGCACCCTATCTAGCGCTGGTGTGCAGTTCTTC. Its translation is CASTLSSAGVQFF. Combining the CDR3 with reference TRBV7-6 and TRBJ2-1 gives the whole variable domain GAGVSQSPRYKVTKRGQDVALRCDPISGHVSLYWYRQALGQGPEFLTYFNYEAQQDKSGLPNDRFSAERPEGSISTLTIQRTEQRDSAMYRCASTLSSAGVQFFGPGTRLTVL.

In its sample, this clonotype was seen many times. V and J are TRBV7-9 and TRBJ2-1; 8 bases match TRBD2. This CDR3 contains 15 residues. The V gene's germline CDR1 is SEHNR and CDR2 FQNEAQ (reference sequence). The J segment lost 7 bases and the V segment lost 5 bases, leaving 10 bases of the junction unmatched. The CDR3 bases are TGTGCCAGCAGCAGAACTAGCGGACCAATTAATGAGCAGTTCTTC. Protein: CASSRTSGPINEQFF.

This clonotype has a handful of counts. CDR3 nucleotide sequence: TGTGCCAGCAGCTTGGCCCTCTCTGGGGCCAACGTCCTGACTTTC. Protein: CASSLALSGANVLTF. J is TRBJ2-6 and V is TRBV7-9; D gene uncertain. Germline CDR1 SEHNR, CDR2 FQNEAQ (reference sequence). CDR3 length equals 15 residues. V was cut by 3 bases and J by 0 bases, with 6 bases left in between.

The rearrangement joins TRBV20-1 to TRBJ2-1, with 10 nucleotides matching TRBD2. CDR1 is DFQATT and CDR2 is SNEGSKA in the germline V gene (reference sequence). The CDR3 consists of 14 residues. V was pared by 5 bases and J by 4 bases, with 5 bases of the junction left unmatched. The CDR3 sequence: CSAPEREGYNEQFF. The CDR3 coding sequence is TGCAGTGCTCCTGAGCGGGAGGGGTACAATGAGCAGTTCTTC.

This clonotype was found many times. The rearrangement joins TRBV18 to TRBJ2-2; weak D call: TRBD2 (7 bases). This CDR3 has 17 residues. Germline CDR1 KGHSH, CDR2 LQKENI. V was cut by 6 bases and J by 0 bases, with 17 bases left in between. This CDR3 is CASSDRRGAANTGELFF. Written as DNA, the CDR3 is TGTGCCAGCTCCGACCGACGGGGGGCGGCGAACACCGGGGAGCTGTTTTTT.

In its sample, this clonotype was seen many times. The rearrangement links TRBV18 to TRBJ2-1, with 9 bases identical to TRBD2. V lost 3 bases and J lost 4; bases outside the gene matches: 4. Germline assignment: CDR1 KGHSH and CDR2 LQKENI. This CDR3 is 15 amino acids long. CDR3 in DNA: TGTGCCAGCTCACCGGGCAGCGGGGGGTACAATGAGCAGTTCTTC. This gives the protein CASSPGSGGYNEQFF.

This clonotype was found many times. The chain employs TRBV18 and TRBJ1-6, with 7 positions matching TRBD1. Per the germline V gene, CDR1 is KGHSH and CDR2 is LQKENI. CDR3 length: 16 residues. V lost 2 bases, J lost 9 bases, and 10 bases stayed unmatched. The CDR3 coding sequence is TGTGCCAGCTCACCAAATGGGGACAGTGTCGTTTCACCCCTCCACTTT. Its translation: CASSPNGDSVVSPLHF.

The V call is TRBV7-8, the J call TRBJ2-7, with a weak D call TRBD2 (6 bases). Deletions cut 5 bases from V and 9 bases from J, with 14 bases between. The CDR3 totals 12 residues. Looked up from germline, CDR1 is SGHVS and CDR2 is FQNEAQ. The CDR3 sequence is CASSRDSPVQYF. The CDR3 DNA reads as TGTGCCAGCAGCCGGGACTCCCCGGTGCAGTACTTC. The variable domain in full, completed from reference TRBV7-8 and TRBJ2-7, reads GAGVSQSPRYKVAKRGQDVALRCDPISGHVSLFWYQQALGQGPEFLTYFQNEAQLDKSGLPSDRFFAERPEGSVSTLKIQRTQQEDSAVYLCASSRDSPVQYFGPGTRLTVT.

This clonotype has ten or more counts. The CDR3 here is CSARGLGGNSPSYGYTF. The CDR3 DNA reads TGCAGTGCTAGAGGTTTAGGGGGAAATTCGCCGTCCTATGGCTACACCTTC. The gene calls are TRBV20-1 and TRBJ1-2; a weak D match, TRBD1 (6 bases). V gave up 1 base and J gave up 4 bases, with 22 bases separating them. This CDR3 comprises 17 residues. CDR1 is DFQATT, CDR2 SNEGSKA, per germline (reference sequence).

This clonotype was counted many times. The chain has TRBV28 and TRBJ2-5, with 9 bases lining up with TRBD2. Unmatched junction bases numbered 8, after V lost 5 bases and J lost 4 bases. This CDR3 has 15 amino acids. The germline gives CDR1 MDHEN, CDR2 SYDVKM. The CDR3 spells CASSLSGRGAETQYF. CDR3 in DNA: TGTGCCAGCAGTCTTAGCGGGAGAGGGGCAGAGACCCAGTACTTC.

The chain joins TRBV2 to TRBJ2-3, with TRBD2 matching over 7 bases. The CDR3 is 14 amino acids. CDR1 is SNHLY, CDR2 FYNNEI, per germline. Trimming took 3 bases from V and 7 from J; bases not matched to a gene: 7. CDR3 in amino acids: CASSDTASGYTQYF. CDR3 nucleotides: TGTGCCAGCAGTGATACGGCTAGCGGCTATACGCAGTATTTT.

The chain couples TRBV6-1 to TRBJ2-7; D might be TRBD2 (6 bases). V gave up 4 bases and J gave up 1 base, with 11 bases separating them. The length of the CDR3 is 14 residues. The V gene's germline CDR1 is MNHNS and CDR2 SASEGT. CDR3 in DNA: TGTGCCAGCAGTGCGGGACTCTTATCCTACGAGCAGTACTTC. Translated: CASSAGLLSYEQYF.

The gene calls are TRBV2 and TRBJ1-2; D remains ambiguous. The CDR3 sequence is 14 residues long. The V and J ends lost 7 bases and 0 bases respectively, with 12 bases between them. Germline values: CDR1 SNHLY, CDR2 FYNNEI. In DNA form, the CDR3 reads TGTGCCAGCACCGCGACGGTAGCTAACTATGGCTACACCTTC. This codes for CASTATVANYGYTF. The full variable domain, with the rest looked up from reference TRBV2 and TRBJ1-2, is EPEVTQTPSHQVTQMGQEVILRCVPISNHLYFYWYRQILGQKVEFLVSFYNNEISEKSEIFDDQFSVERPDGSNFTLKIRSTKLEDSAMYFCASTATVANYGYTFGSGTRLTVV.

The chain recombines TRBV6-1 with TRBJ2-4; D gene ambiguous. Germline CDR1 reads MNHNS; CDR2 reads SASEGT. This CDR3 comprises 13 residues. V dropped 8 bases and J dropped 1 base, with 9 bases sitting between them. The DNA for the CDR3 is TGTGCCAGCTCGACGGCGGCCAAAAACATTCAGTACTTC. Its protein is CASSTAAKNIQYF.

A note on this clonotype: A much more abundant neighbour one base away suggests this may be a read error. This chain connects TRBV7-2 to TRBJ2-7; maybe TRBD2 (5 bases). In germline, CDR1 is SGHTA, CDR2 FQGNSA. With 5 bases removed from V and 2 bases from J, the gap between germline ends came to 7 bases. The CDR3 spans 12 residues. This CDR3 reads CASSIGAYEQYF. The DNA of the CDR3 is TGTGCCAGCAGCATCGGGGCCTACGAGCAGTACTTC.

V is TRBV19 and J is TRBJ2-7, with TRBD2 matching over 12 bases. Germline V lookup: CDR1 LNHDA, CDR2 SQIVND (reference sequence). V trimming: 4 bases; J trimming: 1 base; junction bases outside the gene matches: 11. This CDR3 has 18 amino acids. CDR3 region: CASSRTTSGSAGSYEQYF. In DNA, the CDR3 is TGTGCCAGTAGTAGAACGACTAGCGGGAGTGCGGGATCCTACGAGCAGTACTTC.

V usage is TRBV6-5 and J usage is TRBJ2-2; 10 bases agree with TRBD2. V trimming: 2 bases; J trimming: 5 bases; junction bases outside the gene matches: 14. This CDR3 has 19 residues. The germline CDR1 and CDR2 sequences are MNHEY and SVGAGI. CDR3 nucleotides: TGTGCCAGCAGTTACGACGGGCTAGCGGGAGTAGATTGGACCGGGGAGCTGTTTTTT. Translation: CASSYDGLAGVDWTGELFF.

The chain combines TRBV6-1 with TRBJ1-3; D is possibly TRBD1 (5 bases). Trimming stripped 6 bases from V and 3 bases from J, with 9 bases between. CDR1 is MNHNS and CDR2 is SASEGT in the germline V gene. The CDR3 spans 13 residues. DNA of the CDR3: TGTGCCAGCAGGAGGGACGGTGGAAACACCATATATTTT. As protein: CASRRDGGNTIYF.

The gene calls are TRBV10-2 and TRBJ2-1; maybe TRBD2 (5 bases). The CDR3 loop spans 12 amino acids. V dropped 10 bases and J dropped 7 bases, with 14 bases sitting between them. Germline CDR1 reads WSHSY; CDR2 reads SAAADI. Here the CDR3 reads CANKVPGNEQFF. The CDR3 nucleotides are TGCGCCAACAAAGTACCGGGGAATGAGCAGTTCTTC.

There are a few counts of this clonotype. V is TRBV28 and J is TRBJ2-7, with a tentative D call TRBD2 (5 bases). This CDR3 comprises 16 residues. V was shortened by 6 bases and J by 0 bases, with 18 bases between the two germline ends. In germline, CDR1 is MDHEN, CDR2 SYDVKM. The CDR3 here is CASSPSLLGSSYEQYF. In DNA, the CDR3 is TGTGCCAGCAGCCCTTCCTTACTTGGGAGCTCCTACGAGCAGTACTTC. Full variable domain (rest looked up from reference TRBV28 and TRBJ2-7): DVKVTQSSRYLVKRTGEKVFLECVQDMDHENMFWYRQDPGLGLRLIYFSYDVKMKEKGDIPEGYSVSREKKERFSLILESASTNQTSMYLCASSPSLLGSSYEQYFGPGTRLTVT.

This clonotype showed up many times. The chain carries TRBV20-1 and TRBJ2-7; D possibly corresponds to TRBD1 (6 bases). The V gene lost 3 bases and the J gene lost 6 bases, with 9 bases spanning the gap. Germline V gene lookup returns CDR1 DFQATT and CDR2 SNEGSKA (reference sequence). This CDR3 contains 11 residues. CDR3: CSASAGAEQYF. The CDR3, as DNA: TGCAGTGCTAGTGCAGGGGCCGAGCAGTACTTC.

As concerns this clonotype: One base away lies a much larger clone, so this may be a sequencing read error. This sequence joins TRBV6-1 and TRBJ1-2; 8 bases line up with TRBD1. Trimming cost V 6 bases and J 2 bases; bases outside gene matches: 2. The CDR3 has 13 amino acids. CDR1 is MNHNS and CDR2 is SASEGT in the germline V gene. The chain's CDR3 is CASSRTGNYGYTF. For the CDR3, the DNA is TGTGCCAGCAGCAGGACAGGGAACTATGGCTACACCTTC.

This chain's CDR3 is CASSSGGGCGYTF. The CDR3 nucleotides are TGTGCCAGCAGTTCTGGGGGCGGTTGTGGCTACACCTTC. This chain uses TRBV12-3 or TRBV12-4 with TRBJ1-2; perhaps TRBD1 as D (6 bases). This CDR3 comprises 13 residues. With 4 bases removed from V and 7 bases from J, the gap between germline ends came to 13 bases.

This clonotype was observed at least ten times. The chain couples TRBV12-3 or TRBV12-4 to TRBJ1-1; D is ambiguous. V lost 5 bases and J lost 1, with 11 bases in between. The CDR3 length is 14 residues. The CDR3: CASSRSGGNTEAFF. CDR3 coding DNA: TGTGCCAGCAGTCGGTCGGGAGGGAACACTGAAGCTTTCTTT.

The chain has TRBV7-9 and TRBJ1-4; TRBD1 aligns across 7 bases. This CDR3 has 15 residues. CDR1 is SEHNR and CDR2 is FQNEAQ in the germline V gene (reference sequence). Trimming took 2 bases from V and 8 from J; bases not matched to a gene: 8. The CDR3 protein is CASSLLGGGREKLFF. DNA for the CDR3: TGTGCCAGCAGCTTACTGGGAGGGGGCCGAGAAAAACTGTTTTTT. Full variable domain (rest looked up from reference TRBV7-9 and TRBJ1-4): DTGVSQNPRHKITKRGQNVTFRCDPISEHNRLYWYRQTLGQGPEFLTYFQNEAQLEKSRLLSDRFSAERPKGSFSTLEIQRTEQGDSAMYLCASSLLGGGREKLFFGSGTQLSVL.

This clonotype was seen repeatedly, ten times or more. The chain carries TRBV20-1 and TRBJ2-7, with TRBD1 identical over 8 bases. V lost 6 bases and J lost 1; bases outside the gene matches: 11. The CDR3 has 15 amino acids. In germline, CDR1 is DFQATT, CDR2 SNEGSKA (reference sequence). For the CDR3, the DNA is TGCAGTGCAGGGACAGGAGCCCTGCTATCCTACGAGCAGTACTTC. Translated, it gives CSAGTGALLSYEQYF.

This clonotype was observed many times. The V gene is TRBV28, the J gene TRBJ1-1; 11 bases are shared with TRBD1. Germline values: CDR1 MDHEN, CDR2 SYDVKM. V was clipped by 2 bases and J by 7 bases; unmatched bases: 9. The CDR3 loop spans 16 amino acids. This CDR3 reads CASSLLTGQGVGEAFF. The CDR3 DNA sequence: TGTGCCAGCAGTTTACTTACGGGACAGGGGGTGGGTGAAGCTTTCTTT.